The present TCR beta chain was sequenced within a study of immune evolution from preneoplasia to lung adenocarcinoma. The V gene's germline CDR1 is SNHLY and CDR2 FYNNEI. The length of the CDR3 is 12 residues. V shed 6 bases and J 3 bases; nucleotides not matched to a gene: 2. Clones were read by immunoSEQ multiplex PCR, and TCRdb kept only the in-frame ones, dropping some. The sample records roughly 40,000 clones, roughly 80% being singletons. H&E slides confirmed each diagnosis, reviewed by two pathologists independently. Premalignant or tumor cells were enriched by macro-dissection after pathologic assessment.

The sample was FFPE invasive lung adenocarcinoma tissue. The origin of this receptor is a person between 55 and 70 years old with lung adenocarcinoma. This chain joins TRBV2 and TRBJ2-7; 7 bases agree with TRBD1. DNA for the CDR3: TGTGCCAGCAGGGGACAGCTCTACGAGCAGTACTTC. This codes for CASRGQLYEQYF.